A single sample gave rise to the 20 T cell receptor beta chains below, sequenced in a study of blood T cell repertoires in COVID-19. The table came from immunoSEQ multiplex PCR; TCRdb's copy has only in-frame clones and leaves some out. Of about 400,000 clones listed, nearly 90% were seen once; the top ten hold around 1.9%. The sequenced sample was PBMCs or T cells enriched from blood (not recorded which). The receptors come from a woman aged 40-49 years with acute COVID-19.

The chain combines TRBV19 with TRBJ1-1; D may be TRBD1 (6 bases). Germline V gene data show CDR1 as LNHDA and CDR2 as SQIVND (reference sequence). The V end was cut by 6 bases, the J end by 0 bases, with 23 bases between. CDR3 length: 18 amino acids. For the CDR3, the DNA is TGTGCCAGTAGCATATCCACCTCGGGACACCGGATGAACACTGAAGCTTTCTTT. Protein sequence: CASSISTSGHRMNTEAFF.

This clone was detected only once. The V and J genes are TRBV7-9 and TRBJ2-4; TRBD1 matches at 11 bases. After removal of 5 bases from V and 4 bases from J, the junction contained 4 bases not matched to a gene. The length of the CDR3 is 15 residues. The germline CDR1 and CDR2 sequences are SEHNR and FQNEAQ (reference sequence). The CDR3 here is CASSLDRGRKNIQYF. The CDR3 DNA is TGTGCCAGCAGCCTGGACAGGGGGCGGAAAAACATTCAGTACTTC.

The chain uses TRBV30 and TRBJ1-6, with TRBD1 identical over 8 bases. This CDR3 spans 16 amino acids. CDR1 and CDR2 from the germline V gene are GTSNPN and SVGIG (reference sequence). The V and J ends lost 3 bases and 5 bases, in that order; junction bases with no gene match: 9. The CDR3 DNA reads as TGTGCCTGGAGCGAGGACAGGGTATATCATAATTCACCCCTCCACTTT. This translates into CAWSEDRVYHNSPLHF.

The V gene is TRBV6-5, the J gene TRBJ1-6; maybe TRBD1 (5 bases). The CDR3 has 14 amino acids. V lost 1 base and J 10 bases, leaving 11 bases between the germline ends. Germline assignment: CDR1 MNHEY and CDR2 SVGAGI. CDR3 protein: CASSYWGQESPLHF. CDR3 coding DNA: TGTGCCAGCAGTTACTGGGGCCAGGAATCACCCCTCCACTTT.

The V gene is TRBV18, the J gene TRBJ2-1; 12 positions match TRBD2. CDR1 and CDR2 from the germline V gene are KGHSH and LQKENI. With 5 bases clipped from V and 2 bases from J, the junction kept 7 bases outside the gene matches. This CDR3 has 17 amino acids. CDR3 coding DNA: TGTGCCAGCTCAAAAACTAGCGGGGGGACAACCTACAATGAGCAGTTCTTC. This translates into CASSKTSGGTTYNEQFF.

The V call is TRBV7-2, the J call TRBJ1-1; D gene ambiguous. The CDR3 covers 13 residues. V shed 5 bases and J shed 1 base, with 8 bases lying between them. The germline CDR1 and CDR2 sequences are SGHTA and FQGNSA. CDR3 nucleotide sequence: TGTGCCAGCAGCCCCCGCAGGAACACTGAAGCTTTCTTT. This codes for CASSPRRNTEAFF.

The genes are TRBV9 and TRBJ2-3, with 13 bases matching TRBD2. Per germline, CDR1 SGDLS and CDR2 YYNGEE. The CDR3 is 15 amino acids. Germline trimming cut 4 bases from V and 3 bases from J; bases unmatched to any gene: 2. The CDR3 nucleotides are TGTGCCAGCAGCAGACTAGCGGGGGGTACAGATACGCAGTATTTT. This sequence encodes CASSRLAGGTDTQYF.

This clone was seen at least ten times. CDR3 sequence: CASSGPGQGLSYEQYF. The CDR3, as DNA: TGTGCCAGCAGTGGACCGGGACAGGGCCTCTCCTACGAGCAGTACTTC. The rearrangement joins TRBV2 to TRBJ2-7; TRBD1 agrees at 9 bases. Germline CDR1 SNHLY, CDR2 FYNNEI. CDR3 length equals 16 residues. Germline trimming cut 4 bases from V and 0 bases from J; bases unmatched to any gene: 7. Full variable domain (remainder filled in from reference TRBV2 and TRBJ2-7): EPEVTQTPSHQVTQMGQEVILRCVPISNHLYFYWYRQILGQKVEFLVSFYNNEISEKSEIFDDQFSVERPDGSNFTLKIRSTKLEDSAMYFCASSGPGQGLSYEQYFGPGTRLTVT.

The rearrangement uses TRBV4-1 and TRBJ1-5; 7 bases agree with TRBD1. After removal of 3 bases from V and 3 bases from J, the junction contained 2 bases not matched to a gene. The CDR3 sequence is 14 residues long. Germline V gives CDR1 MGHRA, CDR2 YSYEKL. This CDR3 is CASSQDRNNQPQHF. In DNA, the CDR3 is TGCGCCAGCAGCCAGGACAGGAACAATCAGCCCCAGCATTTT.

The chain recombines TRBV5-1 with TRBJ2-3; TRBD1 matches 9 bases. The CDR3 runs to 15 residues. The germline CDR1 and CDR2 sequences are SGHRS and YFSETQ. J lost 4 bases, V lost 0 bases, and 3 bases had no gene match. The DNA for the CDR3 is TGCGCCAGCAGCTTGGAGGGACAGGGTCCAGATACGCAGTATTTT. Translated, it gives CASSLEGQGPDTQYF. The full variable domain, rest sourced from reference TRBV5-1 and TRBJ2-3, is KAGVTQTPRYLIKTRGQQVTLSCSPISGHRSVSWYQQTPGQGLQFLFEYFSETQRNKGNFPGRFSGRQFSNSRSEMNVSTLELGDSALYLCASSLEGQGPDTQYFGPGTRLTVL.

The chain's CDR3 is CAWGLYVTGRFEDGELFF. DNA of the CDR3: TGTGCCTGGGGCCTCTATGTTACAGGGAGATTCGAGGACGGGGAGCTGTTTTTT. The chain couples TRBV30 to TRBJ2-2; tentative D call: TRBD1 (6 bases). The CDR3 spans 18 residues. V was clipped by 5 bases and J by 7 bases, with 29 bases between them. From germline, CDR1 is GTSNPN and CDR2 SVGIG (reference sequence).

The CDR3 is CASRPGTGPSSGANVLTF. The CDR3 nucleotides are TGTGCCAGCAGGCCCGGGACAGGGCCAAGCTCTGGGGCCAACGTCCTGACTTTC. This chain uses TRBV5-6 with TRBJ2-6, with 9 bases identical to TRBD1. J was trimmed by 0 bases and V by 5 bases; bases with no gene match: 9. This CDR3 has 18 residues. The germline V gene encodes CDR1 SGHDT and CDR2 YYEEEE.

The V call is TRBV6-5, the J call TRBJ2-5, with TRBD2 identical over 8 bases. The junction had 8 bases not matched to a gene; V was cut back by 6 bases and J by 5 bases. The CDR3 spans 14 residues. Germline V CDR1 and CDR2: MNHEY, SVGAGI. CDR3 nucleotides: TGTGCCAGCAGAACAAATAGCGGGGTTGAGACCCAGTACTTC. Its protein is CASRTNSGVETQYF.

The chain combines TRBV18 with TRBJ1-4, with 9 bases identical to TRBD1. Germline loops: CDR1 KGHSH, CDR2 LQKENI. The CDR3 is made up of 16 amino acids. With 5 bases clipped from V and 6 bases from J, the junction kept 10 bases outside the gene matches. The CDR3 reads CASSTRPGQGDEKLFF. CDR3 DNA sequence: TGTGCCAGCTCAACTCGCCCGGGACAGGGAGATGAAAAACTGTTTTTT.

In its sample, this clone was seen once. DNA for the CDR3: TGCGCCAGCAGCCAAGATGAAGTAGCGGGGGGACCCCAAGAGACCCAGTACTTC. It yields the protein CASSQDEVAGGPQETQYF. This sequence joins TRBV4-1 and TRBJ2-5; the match to TRBD2 covers 10 bases. This CDR3 region has 18 residues. With 0 bases clipped from V and 1 base from J, the junction kept 8 bases outside the gene matches. The germline V gene encodes CDR1 MGHRA and CDR2 YSYEKL.

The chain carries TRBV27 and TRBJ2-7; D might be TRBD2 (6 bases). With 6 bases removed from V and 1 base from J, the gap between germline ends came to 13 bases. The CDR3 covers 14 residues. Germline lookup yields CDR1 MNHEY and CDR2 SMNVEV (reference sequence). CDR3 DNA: TGTGCCAGCAGGTTGGCGGGGCTTTCCTACGAGCAGTACTTC. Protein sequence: CASRLAGLSYEQYF.

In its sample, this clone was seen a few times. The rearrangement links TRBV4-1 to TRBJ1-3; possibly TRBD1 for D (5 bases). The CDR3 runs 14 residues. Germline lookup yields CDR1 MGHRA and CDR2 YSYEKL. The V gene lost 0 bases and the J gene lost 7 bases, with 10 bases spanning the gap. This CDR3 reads CASSQDRGTNTIYF. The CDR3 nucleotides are TGCGCCAGCAGCCAAGATAGGGGTACGAACACCATATATTTT.

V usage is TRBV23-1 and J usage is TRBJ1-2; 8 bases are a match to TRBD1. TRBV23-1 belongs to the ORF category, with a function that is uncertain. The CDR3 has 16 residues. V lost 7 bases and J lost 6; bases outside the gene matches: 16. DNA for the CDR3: TGCGCCAGCACGGTCCAAGGACGACAGGGGAAGGATGGCTACACCTTC. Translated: CASTVQGRQGKDGYTF.

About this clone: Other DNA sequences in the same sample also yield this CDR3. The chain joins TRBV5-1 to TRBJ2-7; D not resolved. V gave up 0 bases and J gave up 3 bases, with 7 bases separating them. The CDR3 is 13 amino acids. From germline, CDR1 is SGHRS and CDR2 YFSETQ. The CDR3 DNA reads TGCGCCAGCAGCTTGGAAGCGAGCTACGAGCAGTACTTC. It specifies CASSLEASYEQYF.

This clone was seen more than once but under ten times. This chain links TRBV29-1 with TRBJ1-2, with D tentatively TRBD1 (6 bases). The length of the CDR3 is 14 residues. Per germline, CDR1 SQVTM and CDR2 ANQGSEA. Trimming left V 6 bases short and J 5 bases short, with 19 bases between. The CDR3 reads CSVEHTGPSYGYTF. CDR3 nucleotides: TGCAGCGTCGAGCACACAGGGCCGTCATATGGCTACACCTTC.